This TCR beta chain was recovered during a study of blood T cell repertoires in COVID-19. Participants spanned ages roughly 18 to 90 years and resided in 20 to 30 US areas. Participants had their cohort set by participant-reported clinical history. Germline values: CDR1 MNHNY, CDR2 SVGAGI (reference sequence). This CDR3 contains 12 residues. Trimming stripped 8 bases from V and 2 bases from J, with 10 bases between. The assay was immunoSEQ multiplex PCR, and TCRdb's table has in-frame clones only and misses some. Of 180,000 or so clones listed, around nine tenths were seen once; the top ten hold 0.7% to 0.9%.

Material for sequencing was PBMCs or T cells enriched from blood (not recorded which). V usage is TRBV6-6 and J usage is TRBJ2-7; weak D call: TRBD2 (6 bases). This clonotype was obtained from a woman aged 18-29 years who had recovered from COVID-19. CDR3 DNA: TGTGCCAGCGGAGGGCTCCCCTACGAGCAGTACTTC. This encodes CASGGLPYEQYF.